This TCR beta chain stems from a study of cytomegalovirus exposure and HLA in healthy donors. V gave up 2 bases and J gave up 7 bases; unmatched junction bases: 5. The CDR3 has 15 amino acids. Germline CDR1 is SGHNT and CDR2 is YYREEE (reference sequence). Study results and limitations: Later analysis suggested most CMV-associated TCR beta chains were HLA-restricted. There was a cluster of highly shared sequence variants that was likely a sequencing artifact.

The PCR had 60 Vbeta and 13 Jbeta primers. Generated by immunoSEQ multiplex PCR, the TCRdb table keeps only in-frame clones and is missing some. This sample's clone table lists more than 40,000 clones. On this clone: The target antigen is unknown.

Sequenced: PBMCs. The chain recombines TRBV5-4 with TRBJ2-2; 10 nucleotides agree with TRBD2. This clonotype was sampled from a woman aged 35 to 49 in good health and CMV-seronegative. CDR3 DNA sequence: TGTGCCAGCAGCTTAGCAGCGGGAGGGGTCGGGGAGCTGTTTTTT. Amino acid sequence: CASSLAAGGVGELFF.